This T cell receptor (beta chain) was recovered during a study of T cells after yellow fever vaccination. Germline CDR1 reads LNHDA; CDR2 reads SQIVND (reference sequence). V shed 8 bases, J shed 3 bases, and the junction held 6 bases outside the gene matches. The CDR3 covers 15 residues. In this sample, this clonotype turned up a few times. Its antigen is unidentified. Template-switching 5'RACE yielded the TCR cDNA; a universal primer site and UMIs were added in the process. From the 5' RACE reads, TCRdb called clonotypes with MiXCR, one entry per CDR3 protein. This table holds approximately 240,000 distinct CDR3 sequences, about 3.7% found once. Regarding the study as a whole: Reappearance after the booster was seen for most primary-vaccination clones, at roughly 96% CD4 and about 90% CD8. Though weaker, the secondary response peaked faster, on day 5 versus 15.

The chain is built from TRBV19 and TRBJ1-4; 10 nucleotides agree with TRBD1. This receptor was obtained from a man younger than 30 who received the YFV17D yellow fever vaccine. Source: PBMCs, taken 15 days after the yellow fever booster vaccination. The chain's CDR3 is CASAGQGIANEKLFF. CDR3 in DNA: TGTGCCAGTGCGGGACAGGGGATCGCTAATGAAAAACTGTTTTTT.